These T cell receptor beta chains were read from a single sample in a study of shared clonotypes between healthy human individuals. TCRdb keeps only in-frame clones here, not all; method: immunoSEQ multiplex PCR. The sample shows 2 million to 2.5 million clones, just over 90% of them seen only once. Sample: naive CD4+ T cells from PBMCs. The receptor source for this set is a man younger than 35 in good health. Some clones in this sample may be carry-over from other donors' samples. Both conserved end residues are part of each CDR3. The D gene is left open where the match is weak. Size tells how often a clone was seen (once, few, many) or the class of an expanded clone, and some rows leave it out.

length: 16; D: TRBD2; V: TRBV5-1; size: .; J: TRBJ2-3; CDR3: CASSPTGTSGTDTQYF; DNA: TGCGCCAGCAGCCCAACCGGGACTAGCGGAACAGATACGCAGTATTTT
length: 13; D: .; V: TRBV29-1; size: .; J: TRBJ1-1; CDR3: CSVEGRWETEAFF; DNA: TGCAGCGTTGAAGGGAGGTGGGAAACTGAAGCTTTCTTT
length: 15; D: .; V: TRBV4-1; size: few; J: TRBJ1-5; CDR3: CASSQGGSSNQPQHF; DNA: TGCGCCAGCAGCCAGGGGGGGAGTAGCAATCAGCCCCAGCATTTT
length: 13; D: .; V: TRBV2; size: once; J: TRBJ2-5; CDR3: CATTLLSEETQYF; DNA: TGTGCCACCACGCTGCTTTCTGAAGAGACCCAGTACTTC
length: 14; D: .; V: TRBV27; size: .; J: TRBJ1-5; CDR3: CASSFSGHSQPQHF; DNA: TGTGCCAGCAGTTTTTCGGGGCATTCTCAGCCCCAGCATTTT
length: 16; D: TRBD2; V: TRBV11-2; size: once; J: TRBJ2-1; CDR3: CASSFLAGGPGNEQFF; DNA: TGTGCCAGCAGCTTCCTAGCGGGAGGGCCAGGGAATGAGCAGTTCTTC
length: 14; D: .; V: TRBV6-1; size: .; J: TRBJ1-2; CDR3: CASSEEWGGYGYTF; DNA: TGTGCCAGCAGTGAAGAATGGGGAGGCTATGGCTACACCTTC
length: 14; D: .; V: TRBV18; size: .; J: TRBJ2-7; CDR3: CASSPEAGSIEQYF; DNA: TGTGCCAGCTCACCAGAGGCGGGTTCTATCGAGCAGTACTTC
length: 17; D: TRBD2; V: TRBV7-2; size: .; J: TRBJ2-3; CDR3: CASSLVALAVAPDTQYF; DNA: TGTGCCAGCAGCTTAGTTGCACTAGCGGTAGCCCCGGATACGCAGTATTTT
length: 14; D: .; V: TRBV5-1; size: few; J: TRBJ1-1; CDR3: CASSLAPEGAEAFF; DNA: TGCGCCAGCAGCTTGGCACCCGAGGGCGCTGAAGCTTTCTTT